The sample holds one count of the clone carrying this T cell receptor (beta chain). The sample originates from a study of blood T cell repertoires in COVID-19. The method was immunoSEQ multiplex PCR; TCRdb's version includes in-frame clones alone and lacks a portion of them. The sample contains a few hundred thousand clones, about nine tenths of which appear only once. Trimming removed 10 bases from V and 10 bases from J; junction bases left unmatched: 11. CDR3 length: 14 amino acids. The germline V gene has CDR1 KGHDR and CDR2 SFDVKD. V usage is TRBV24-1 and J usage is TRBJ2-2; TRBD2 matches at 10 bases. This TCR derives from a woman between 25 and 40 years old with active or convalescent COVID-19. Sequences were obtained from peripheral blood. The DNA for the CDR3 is TGTGCCACGGGAAGCGGGGGGGCCTTCGAGGAGCTGTTTTTT. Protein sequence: CATGSGGAFEELFF.